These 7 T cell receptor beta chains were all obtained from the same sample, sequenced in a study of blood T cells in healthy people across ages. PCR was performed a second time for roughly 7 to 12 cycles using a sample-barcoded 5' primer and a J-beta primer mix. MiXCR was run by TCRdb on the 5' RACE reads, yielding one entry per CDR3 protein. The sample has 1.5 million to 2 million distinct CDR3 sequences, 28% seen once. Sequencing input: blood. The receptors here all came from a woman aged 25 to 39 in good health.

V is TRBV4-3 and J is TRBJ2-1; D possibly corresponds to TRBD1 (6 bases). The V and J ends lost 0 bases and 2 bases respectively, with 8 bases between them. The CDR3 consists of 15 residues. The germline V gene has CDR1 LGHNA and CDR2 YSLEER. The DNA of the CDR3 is TGCGCCAGCAGCCAAGACAGGGGCCCCTACAATGAGCAGTTCTTC. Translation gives CASSQDRGPYNEQFF.

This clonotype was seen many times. The CDR3 DNA reads TGTGCCAGCAGTTCCGGACGGAGTGAGTTCTTC. This encodes CASSSGRSEFF. The chain has TRBV28 and TRBJ2-1; the D is unclear. Trimming took off 4 bases at V and 14 bases at J, with 12 bases between the two ends. The CDR3 loop spans 11 amino acids. Germline CDR1 is MDHEN and CDR2 is SYDVKM.

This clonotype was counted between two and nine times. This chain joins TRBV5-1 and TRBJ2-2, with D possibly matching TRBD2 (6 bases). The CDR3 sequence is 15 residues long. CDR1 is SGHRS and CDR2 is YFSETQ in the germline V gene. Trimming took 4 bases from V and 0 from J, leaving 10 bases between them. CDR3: CASSMGGSNTGELFF. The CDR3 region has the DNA TGCGCCAGCAGCATGGGGGGATCGAACACCGGGGAGCTGTTTTTT.

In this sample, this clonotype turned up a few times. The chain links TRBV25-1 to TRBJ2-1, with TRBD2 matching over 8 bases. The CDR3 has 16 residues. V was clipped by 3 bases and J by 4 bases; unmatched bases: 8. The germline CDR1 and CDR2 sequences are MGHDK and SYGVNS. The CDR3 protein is CASSDLTGGAYNEQFF. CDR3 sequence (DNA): TGTGCCAGCAGTGATCTAACGGGAGGGGCTTACAATGAGCAGTTCTTC.

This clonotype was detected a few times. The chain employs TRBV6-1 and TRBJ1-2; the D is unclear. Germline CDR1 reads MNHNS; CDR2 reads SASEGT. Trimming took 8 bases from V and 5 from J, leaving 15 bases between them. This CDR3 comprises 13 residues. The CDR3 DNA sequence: TGTGCCAGCGTCCAGAACGACTGGTATGGCTACACCTTC. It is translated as CASVQNDWYGYTF.

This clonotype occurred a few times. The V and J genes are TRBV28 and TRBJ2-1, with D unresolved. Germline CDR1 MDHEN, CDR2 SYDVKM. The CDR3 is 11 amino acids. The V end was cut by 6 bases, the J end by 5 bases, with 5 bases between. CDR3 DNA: TGTGCCAGCAGGGTTAACAATGAGCAGTTCTTC. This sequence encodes CASRVNNEQFF.

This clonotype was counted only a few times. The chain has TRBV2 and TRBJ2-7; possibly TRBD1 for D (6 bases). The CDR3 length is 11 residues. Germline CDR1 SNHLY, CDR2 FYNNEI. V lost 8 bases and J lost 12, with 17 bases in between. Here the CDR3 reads CASAYRGNGYF. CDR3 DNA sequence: TGTGCCAGCGCTTATAGGGGGAATGGGTACTTC.